One and the same sample provided the 16 T cell receptor beta chains below, sequenced in a study of T cell responses to AZD1222 COVID-19 vaccine. Sequenced by immunoSEQ multiplex PCR; TCRdb stores in-frame clones only, minus some. The table has some 90,000 clones, about 88% seen once. Here the sequenced sample was peripheral blood, taken 28 days after the second AZD1222 dose. Receptors were obtained from an adult who received the AZD1222 COVID-19 vaccine.

V usage is TRBV19 and J usage is TRBJ1-5, with D unresolved. V lost 6 bases and J lost 3, with 21 bases in between. Germline-derived CDR1 and CDR2 are LNHDA and SQIVND (reference sequence). The CDR3 extends over 17 amino acids. The CDR3 spells CASREDPRLGYNQPQHF. CDR3 nucleotide sequence: TGTGCCAGTAGGGAAGACCCCAGGCTTGGTTACAATCAGCCCCAGCATTTT.

The V and J genes are TRBV6-5 and TRBJ2-2, with a possible D match to TRBD2 (5 bases). V gave up 7 bases and J gave up 4 bases, with 16 bases separating them. The CDR3 runs 15 residues. CDR1 and CDR2 (germline): MNHEY, SVGAGI. The CDR3 loop is CASNPEGRRTGELFF. The CDR3 DNA sequence: TGTGCCAGCAACCCAGAGGGCAGGCGCACCGGGGAGCTGTTTTTT.

V and J are TRBV5-6 and TRBJ1-2; D is unresolved. V dropped 3 bases and J dropped 4 bases, with 13 bases sitting between them. The CDR3 runs to 14 residues. Germline CDR1 is SGHDT and CDR2 is YYEEEE. The CDR3 sequence: CASSSAGISYGYTF. DNA of the CDR3: TGTGCCAGCAGCTCCGCCGGGATCTCCTATGGCTACACCTTC. The full variable domain, rest sourced from reference TRBV5-6 and TRBJ1-2, is DAGVTQSPTHLIKTRGQQVTLRCSPKSGHDTVSWYQQALGQGPQFIFQYYEEEERQRGNFPDRFSGHQFPNYSSELNVNALLLGDSALYLCASSSAGISYGYTFGSGTRLTVV.

This clone was detected only a few times. This chain uses TRBV5-1 with TRBJ1-2; D unresolved. Germline CDR1 reads SGHRS; CDR2 reads YFSETQ. The CDR3 extends over 13 amino acids. Trimming shortened V by 7 bases and J by 2 bases, and 12 bases separated the two germline ends. This chain's CDR3 is CASGLAVNYGYTF. The DNA for the CDR3 is TGCGCCAGCGGCCTGGCGGTCAACTATGGCTACACCTTC. The entire variable domain, with the rest obtained from reference TRBV5-1 and TRBJ1-2, is as follows: KAGVTQTPRYLIKTRGQQVTLSCSPISGHRSVSWYQQTPGQGLQFLFEYFSETQRNKGNFPGRFSGRQFSNSRSEMNVSTLELGDSALYLCASGLAVNYGYTFGSGTRLTVV.

The chain recombines TRBV18 with TRBJ1-6; 7 nucleotides match TRBD1. Germline CDR1 KGHSH, CDR2 LQKENI. The CDR3 sequence is 15 residues long. J lost 9 bases, V lost 6 bases, and 11 bases had no gene match. The CDR3 DNA reads as TGTGCCAGCTCCCAGGAGACAGGGTTGACTTCACCCCTCCACTTT. This encodes CASSQETGLTSPLHF. Supplemented by reference TRBV18 and TRBJ1-6, the full variable domain reads NAGVMQNPRHLVRRRGQEARLRCSPMKGHSHVYWYRQLPEEGLKFMVYLQKENIIDESGMPKERFSAEFPKEGPSILRIQQVVRGDSAAYFCASSQETGLTSPLHFGNGTRLTVT.

The V gene is TRBV9, the J gene TRBJ1-2; D not certain. CDR3 length equals 15 residues. Looked up from germline, CDR1 is SGDLS and CDR2 is YYNGEE. V gave up 4 bases and J gave up 4 bases, with 17 bases separating them. The CDR3 sequence: CASSPSSEPIYGYTF. The CDR3 region has the DNA TGTGCCAGCAGCCCCTCCTCCGAGCCAATCTATGGCTACACCTTC.

The chain recombines TRBV7-2 with TRBJ2-2; the D call may be TRBD1 or TRBD2 (5 bases each). Trimming removed 5 bases at V and 6 bases at J, with 13 bases between. From germline, CDR1 is SGHTA and CDR2 FQGNSA. The CDR3 has 14 amino acids. The CDR3: CASSPGLGAGELFF. The CDR3 nucleotides read TGTGCCAGCAGCCCAGGCCTGGGGGCCGGGGAGCTGTTTTTT. Full variable domain (missing parts from reference TRBV7-2 and TRBJ2-2): GAGVSQSPSNKVTEKGKDVELRCDPISGHTALYWYRQSLGQGLEFLIYFQGNSAPDKSGLPSDRFSAERTGGSVSTLTIQRTQQEDSAVYLCASSPGLGAGELFFGEGSRLTVL.

The chain couples TRBV3-1 (or the pseudogene TRBV3-2) to TRBJ1-3; possible D gene TRBD1, 5 bases. V was cut by 0 bases and J by 4 bases, with 13 bases left in between. Germline lookup yields CDR1 LGHDT and CDR2 YNNKEL (reference sequence). The CDR3 extends over 16 amino acids. The CDR3 coding sequence is TGTGCCAGCAGCCAAGATTATAGGGGCGGGGGAAACACCATATATTTT. It is translated as CASSQDYRGGGNTIYF.

V usage is TRBV19 and J usage is TRBJ2-1; D may correspond to TRBD1 or TRBD2 (6 bases each). V shed 6 bases and J shed 7 bases, with 22 bases lying between them. The germline CDR1 and CDR2 sequences are LNHDA and SQIVND (reference sequence). The CDR3 consists of 16 residues. The CDR3 nucleotides are TGTGCCAGTAGCCCAACGGAGGGGGGAGGTAGGAATGAGCAGTTCTTC. This gives the protein CASSPTEGGGRNEQFF.

The genes are TRBV27 and TRBJ2-7; 7 bases are shared with TRBD2. Losses at the gene ends were 6 bases for V and 6 bases for J; bases not matched to a gene: 11. The germline gives CDR1 MNHEY, CDR2 SMNVEV (reference sequence). The CDR3 spans 14 residues. CDR3 DNA sequence: TGTGCCAGCAGCCGTCTGGGGAGGGGACCCGAGCAGTACTTC. Translated: CASSRLGRGPEQYF.

The rearrangement joins TRBV7-8 to TRBJ2-3; TRBD1 is a possible D gene (5 bases). From germline, CDR1 is SGHVS and CDR2 FQNEAQ. V was shortened by 5 bases and J by 0 bases, with 15 bases between the two germline ends. This CDR3 region has 16 residues. CDR3 sequence: CASSTGPTPSTDTQYF. DNA of the CDR3: TGTGCCAGCAGCACAGGTCCGACACCTAGCACAGATACGCAGTATTTT.

J is TRBJ1-2 and V is TRBV29-1; D is ambiguous. V was shortened by 3 bases and J by 8 bases, with 19 bases between the two germline ends. The CDR3 has 14 residues. The germline gives CDR1 SQVTM, CDR2 ANQGSEA. CDR3 bases: TGCAGCGTTGATGCCAGCCCGTTTACTCTAGGCTACACCTTC. Translating it yields CSVDASPFTLGYTF.

V gene TRBV6-6 combines with J gene TRBJ2-1, with 8 bases that match TRBD2. Germline V gene sequence: CDR1 MNHNY, CDR2 SVGAGI (reference sequence). Trimming removed 6 bases from V and 5 bases from J; junction bases left unmatched: 0. CDR3 length equals 12 residues. CDR3 bases: TGTGCCAGCAGACTAGCGGACAATGAGCAGTTCTTC. It is translated as CASRLADNEQFF.

The V gene is TRBV12-5, the J gene TRBJ1-1; D call uncertain. Germline V gene data show CDR1 as LGHNT and CDR2 as FRNRAP. This CDR3 is 12 amino acids long. Trimming removed 2 bases from V and 3 bases from J, with 4 bases in between. The CDR3 coding sequence is TGTGCTAGTGGTTTGTCAGACACTGAAGCTTTCTTT. The encoded protein is CASGLSDTEAFF.

This CDR3 reads CATREYNSPLHF. CDR3 coding DNA: TGTGCCACCCGGGAGTATAATTCACCCCTCCACTTT. The J gene is TRBJ1-6, the V gene TRBV6-5, with unresolved D. Trimming removed 10 bases at V and 4 bases at J, with 8 bases between. Germline V gene lookup returns CDR1 MNHEY and CDR2 SVGAGI. CDR3 length: 12 residues.

In its sample, this clone was seen once. The CDR3 coding sequence is TGTGCCAGCAGCCAGACTAGGCACAATGAGCAGTTCTTC. Amino acid sequence: CASSQTRHNEQFF. V is TRBV3-1 (or the pseudogene TRBV3-2) and J is TRBJ2-1; TRBD2 might be the D (6 bases). Germline lookup yields CDR1 LGHDT and CDR2 YNNKEL (reference sequence). The CDR3 runs to 13 residues. Trimming stripped 3 bases from V and 5 bases from J, with 8 bases between.